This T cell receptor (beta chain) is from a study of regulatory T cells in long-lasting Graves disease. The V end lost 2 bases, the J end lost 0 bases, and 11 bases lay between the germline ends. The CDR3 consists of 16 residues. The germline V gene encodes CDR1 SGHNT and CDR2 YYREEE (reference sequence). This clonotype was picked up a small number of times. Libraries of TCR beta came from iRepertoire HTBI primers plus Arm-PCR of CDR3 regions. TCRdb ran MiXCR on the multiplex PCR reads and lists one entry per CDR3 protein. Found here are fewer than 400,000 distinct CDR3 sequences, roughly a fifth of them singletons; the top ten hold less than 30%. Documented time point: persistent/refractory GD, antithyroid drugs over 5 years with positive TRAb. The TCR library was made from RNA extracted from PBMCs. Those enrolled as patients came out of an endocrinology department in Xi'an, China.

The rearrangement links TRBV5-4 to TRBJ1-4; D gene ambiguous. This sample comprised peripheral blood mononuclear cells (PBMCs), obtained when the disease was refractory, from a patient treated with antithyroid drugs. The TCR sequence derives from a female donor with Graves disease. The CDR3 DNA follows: TGTGCCAGCAGCTTTTCCGGATTCGCAACTAATGAAAAACTGTTTTTT. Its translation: CASSFSGFATNEKLFF. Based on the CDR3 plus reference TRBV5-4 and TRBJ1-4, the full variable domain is ETGVTQSPTHLIKTRGQQVTLRCSSQSGHNTVSWYQQALGQGPQFIFQYYREEENGRGNFPPRFSGLQFPNYSSELNVNALELDDSALYLCASSFSGFATNEKLFFGSGTQLSVL.